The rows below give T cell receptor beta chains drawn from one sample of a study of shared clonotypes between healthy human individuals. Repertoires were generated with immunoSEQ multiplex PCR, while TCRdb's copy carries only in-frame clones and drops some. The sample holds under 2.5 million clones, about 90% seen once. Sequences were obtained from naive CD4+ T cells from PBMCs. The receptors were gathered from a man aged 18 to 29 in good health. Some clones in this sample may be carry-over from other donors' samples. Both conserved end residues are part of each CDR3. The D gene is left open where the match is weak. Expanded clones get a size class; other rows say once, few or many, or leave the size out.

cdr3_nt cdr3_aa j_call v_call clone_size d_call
TGTGCCAGCAGCTCCGCAGGGACAGTCGGCTACACCTTC CASSSAGTVGYTF TRBJ1-2 TRBV7-9 . TRBD1
TGTGCCAGCAGTCTTCGGGGCGGACAAGAGACCCAGTACTTC CASSLRGGQETQYF TRBJ2-5 TRBV6-5 . .
TGTGCCAGTAGTATGGGCCAGATTCAAGCTTTCTTT CASSMGQIQAFF TRBJ1-1 TRBV19 few .
TGCAGCGCCTTAGCGGGAGTTATAGAGACCCAGTACTTC CSALAGVIETQYF TRBJ2-5 TRBV29-1 . TRBD2
TGTGCCAGCAGCCCGCGGGGCGGGTCCTACAATGAGCAGTTCTTC CASSPRGGSYNEQFF TRBJ2-1 TRBV7-2 . .
TGCGCCAGCAGTGACTTGGCAGGGAAAATGTACGAGCAGTACTTC CASSDLAGKMYEQYF TRBJ2-7 TRBV5-1 . .
TGTGCCAGCAGTTTAGCCGGCCTCGGGAGGGCCAACGTCCTGACTTTC CASSLAGLGRANVLTF TRBJ2-6 TRBV27 . .
TGTGCCAGCAGTGCTAGCGGGAGGGCCATGAACATTCAGTACTTC CASSASGRAMNIQYF TRBJ2-4 TRBV2 . TRBD2
TGTGCCAGCAGCCGACAGGGGGGCACAGACAATGAGCAGTTCTTC CASSRQGGTDNEQFF TRBJ2-1 TRBV2 . TRBD1
TGTGCCAGCAGCTTAGGTAGCGGGAGGGCGGAGACCCAGTACTTC CASSLGSGRAETQYF TRBJ2-5 TRBV7-2 . TRBD2
TGTGCCAGCCGGGACAGGGTCAAGAGAAGTGAGAACACTGAAGCTTTCTTT CASRDRVKRSENTEAFF TRBJ1-1 TRBV28 . TRBD1
TGTGCCAGTTACAGGGGTCCCGAAAATTCACCCCTCCACTTT CASYRGPENSPLHF TRBJ1-6 TRBV28 . TRBD1
TGCGCCAGCAGCCAAGATCAGTACACCGGGGAGCTGTTTTTT CASSQDQYTGELFF TRBJ2-2 TRBV4-1 . .
TGCGCCAGCAGCTTGGTAACGGACTCCTACGAGCAGTACTTC CASSLVTDSYEQYF TRBJ2-7 TRBV5-1 . .
TGTGCCAGCAGCGTAGTAGGTTCAGGGGGTAGTAATGAGCAGTTCTTC CASSVVGSGGSNEQFF TRBJ2-1 TRBV9 . TRBD1
TGTGCCAGCAGCTTAGGATGGGGGCCCGCCTCCTACGAGCAGTACTTC CASSLGWGPASYEQYF TRBJ2-7 TRBV7-2 . .
TGTGCCAGCTCACCGGGGTCTATAACCTCCGAGCAGTACTTC CASSPGSITSEQYF TRBJ2-7 TRBV18 . .